Below are 22 T cell receptor beta chains sequenced from a single sample in a study of OX40 agonist ivuxolimab in advanced cancers. Sequencing used immunoSEQ multiplex PCR; TCRdb keeps in-frame clones, though not all of them. The sample has about 37,000 clones; approximately 82% are singletons. Sequenced material: CD4+ or CD8+ T cells sorted from blood, taken in a trial of the OX40 agonist ivuxolimab. These receptor sequences come from an adult with an advanced solid tumor such as melanoma, head and neck, liver or kidney cancer.

V and J are TRBV6-6 and TRBJ1-1; a possible D gene is TRBD1 (5 bases). Trimming pared 7 bases from V and 0 bases from J, leaving 9 bases between. Germline CDR1 reads MNHNY; CDR2 reads SVGAGI (reference sequence). The CDR3 is 13 amino acids. In DNA form, the CDR3 reads TGTGCCAGCAATTCAGGGATGAACACTGAAGCTTTCTTT. Protein product: CASNSGMNTEAFF.

The chain joins TRBV6-1 to TRBJ2-1, with D tentatively TRBD1 (6 bases). The CDR3 is 11 residues long. CDR1 and CDR2 from the germline V gene are MNHNS and SASEGT. Trimming left V 7 bases short and J 10 bases short, with 11 bases between. The CDR3 spells CASTERGEQFF. The CDR3 DNA reads TGTGCCAGCACCGAAAGGGGGGAGCAGTTCTTC.

This clone was detected once. This chain links TRBV5-1 with TRBJ2-7, with 9 nucleotides matching TRBD1. The CDR3 runs to 17 residues. Germline loops: CDR1 SGHRS, CDR2 YFSETQ. The V and J ends lost 8 bases and 3 bases, in that order; junction bases with no gene match: 18. The chain's CDR3 is CASRSQGAQMGSYEQYF. CDR3 coding DNA: TGCGCCAGTCGCTCACAGGGGGCGCAAATGGGGAGCTACGAGCAGTACTTC.

This clone came up a few times. This chain uses TRBV5-1 with TRBJ2-2; D remains unclear. The germline V gene encodes CDR1 SGHRS and CDR2 YFSETQ. The CDR3 consists of 13 residues. V gave up 1 base and J gave up 3 bases, with 4 bases separating them. The CDR3 here is CASSLLDTGELFF. The CDR3 DNA follows: TGCGCCAGCAGCTTGCTGGACACCGGGGAGCTGTTTTTT.

Only a few counts were recorded for this clone. The chain recombines TRBV27 with TRBJ2-1; 8 positions agree with TRBD2. The CDR3 consists of 14 residues. Germline V CDR1 and CDR2: MNHEY, SMNVEV (reference sequence). The junction had 8 bases not matched to a gene; V was cut back by 0 bases and J by 13 bases. CDR3 DNA sequence: TGTGCCAGCAGTTTATCATTCGGGGGGGGGCCCCAGTTCTTC. Its translation: CASSLSFGGGPQFF.

The chain is built from TRBV6-5 and TRBJ2-2; D is undetermined. This CDR3 spans 14 amino acids. V lost 6 bases and J lost 4, with 12 bases in between. In germline, CDR1 is MNHEY, CDR2 SVGAGI. The CDR3 sequence is CASSRPGGTGELFF. CDR3 coding DNA: TGTGCCAGCAGCCGACCCGGTGGCACCGGGGAGCTGTTTTTT.

This clone was recorded once. The chain employs TRBV13 and TRBJ2-2, with D maybe TRBD2 (5 bases). V was cut by 5 bases and J by 0 bases, with 19 bases left in between. CDR1 and CDR2 from the germline V gene are PRHDT and FYEKMQ (reference sequence). The CDR3 totals 18 residues. CDR3 loop: CASSPQTKRWANTGELFF. CDR3 in DNA: TGTGCCAGCAGCCCACAGACTAAGCGGTGGGCGAACACCGGGGAGCTGTTTTTT.

The chain has TRBV4-1 and TRBJ2-1; 7 nucleotides agree with TRBD1. CDR3 size: 14 residues. The V gene's germline CDR1 is MGHRA and CDR2 YSYEKL. V gave up 10 bases and J gave up 3 bases; unmatched junction bases: 9. This CDR3 reads CATTDRVNYNEQFF. In nucleotides, the CDR3 is TGCGCCACTACAGACAGGGTAAACTACAATGAGCAGTTCTTC.

The rearrangement links TRBV6-5 to TRBJ2-7; 7 bases align to TRBD2. Germline trimming cut 3 bases from V and 6 bases from J; bases unmatched to any gene: 5. The germline V gene has CDR1 MNHEY and CDR2 SVGAGI. The CDR3 is made up of 13 amino acids. The CDR3, as DNA: TGTGCCAGCAGTTATTCCGGACTAGTCGAGCAGTACTTC. This translates into CASSYSGLVEQYF.

The chain carries TRBV29-1 and TRBJ2-3; TRBD1 matches 10 bases. Germline-derived CDR1 and CDR2 are SQVTM and ANQGSEA. This CDR3 has 13 amino acids. After removal of 4 bases from V and 5 bases from J, the junction contained 3 bases not matched to a gene. CDR3 DNA sequence: TGCAGCGTTGGACAGGGGGCGGGAGATACGCAGTATTTT. This translates into CSVGQGAGDTQYF.

The gene calls are TRBV4-1 and TRBJ2-3; 12 nucleotides match TRBD2. CDR1 is MGHRA and CDR2 is YSYEKL in the germline V gene. The CDR3 sequence is 15 residues long. Trimming at V came to 4 bases and at J to 1 base, leaving 0 bases not matched to a gene. This CDR3 is CASSRLAGGTDTQYF. CDR3 coding DNA: TGCGCCAGCAGCCGACTAGCGGGGGGCACAGATACGCAGTATTTT.

The V gene is TRBV18, the J gene TRBJ1-1, with 11 bases identical to TRBD1. Germline CDR1 is KGHSH and CDR2 is LQKENI. V was clipped by 5 bases and J by 8 bases; unmatched bases: 4. This CDR3 is 13 amino acids long. This chain's CDR3 is CASSEGQGEEAFF. Written as DNA, the CDR3 is TGTGCCAGCTCAGAGGGACAGGGGGAGGAAGCTTTCTTT.

The gene calls are TRBV13 and TRBJ2-3, with 15 bases that match TRBD2. Germline V gene data show CDR1 as PRHDT and CDR2 as FYEKMQ (reference sequence). This CDR3 has 16 residues. With V trimmed by 5 bases and J by 6 bases, 6 bases remained unmatched. The CDR3 DNA follows: TGTGCCAGCAGCGCAGGACTAGCGGGAGGGAGGGATACGCAGTATTTT. Translating it yields CASSAGLAGGRDTQYF.

The chain is built from TRBV4-2 and TRBJ2-6, with TRBD1 matching over 8 bases. J lost 0 bases, V lost 4 bases, and 8 bases had no gene match. Germline CDR1 reads LGHNA; CDR2 reads YNFKEQ. The CDR3 spans 18 residues. In DNA form, the CDR3 reads TGTGCCAGCAGCCTTATGACAGGGGCCCACTCTGGGGCCAACGTCCTGACTTTC. Residues: CASSLMTGAHSGANVLTF.

This clone was counted between two and nine times. This chain links TRBV7-9 with TRBJ2-1; 7 positions match TRBD1. The CDR3 has 15 residues. Per the germline V gene, CDR1 is SEHNR and CDR2 is FQNEAQ (reference sequence). Germline trimming cut 4 bases from V and 10 bases from J; bases unmatched to any gene: 13. This CDR3 is CASSSYGTVIEEQFF. In nucleotides, the CDR3 is TGTGCCAGCAGCTCCTACGGGACAGTGATTGAGGAGCAGTTCTTC. The full variable domain, its missing parts supplied by reference TRBV7-9 and TRBJ2-1, is DTGVSQNPRHKITKRGQNVTFRCDPISEHNRLYWYRQTLGQGPEFLTYFQNEAQLEKSRLLSDRFSAERPKGSFSTLEIQRTEQGDSAMYLCASSSYGTVIEEQFFGPGTRLTVL.

J is TRBJ2-1 and V is TRBV6-6; 14 bases are shared with TRBD2. After removal of 2 bases from V and 4 bases from J, the junction contained 1 base not matched to a gene. Germline V lookup: CDR1 MNHNY, CDR2 SVGAGI (reference sequence). The CDR3 consists of 16 residues. The CDR3 DNA sequence: TGTGCCAGCAGTTACCGGACTAGCGGGGGGTACAATGAGCAGTTCTTC. As protein: CASSYRTSGGYNEQFF.

The gene calls are TRBV7-9 and TRBJ2-4, with 9 nucleotides matching TRBD1. V lost 4 bases and J lost 5; bases outside the gene matches: 3. The V gene's germline CDR1 is SEHNR and CDR2 FQNEAQ (reference sequence). The CDR3 covers 14 residues. Written as DNA, the CDR3 is TGTGCCAGCAGCTATACAGGGGGCCAAAACATTCAGTACTTC. Protein sequence: CASSYTGGQNIQYF.

The chain has TRBV18 and TRBJ2-7; D remains ambiguous. This CDR3 region has 14 residues. V dropped 1 base and J dropped 3 bases, with 10 bases sitting between them. Germline loops: CDR1 KGHSH, CDR2 LQKENI. CDR3 residues: CASSPQAEYYEQYF. For the CDR3, the DNA is TGTGCCAGCTCACCACAGGCGGAGTACTACGAGCAGTACTTC. Full variable domain (remainder filled in from reference TRBV18 and TRBJ2-7): NAGVMQNPRHLVRRRGQEARLRCSPMKGHSHVYWYRQLPEEGLKFMVYLQKENIIDESGMPKERFSAEFPKEGPSILRIQQVVRGDSAAYFCASSPQAEYYEQYFGPGTRLTVT.

The chain combines TRBV28 with TRBJ2-1, with a tentative D call TRBD2 (6 bases). Trimming removed 5 bases from V and 9 bases from J, with 20 bases in between. Germline CDR1 reads MDHEN; CDR2 reads SYDVKM. The CDR3 loop spans 15 amino acids. CDR3 residues: CASSTGGSRLVEQFF. CDR3 nucleotide sequence: TGTGCCAGCAGTACCGGGGGAAGCCGCCTCGTTGAGCAGTTCTTC.

CDR3 coding DNA: TGTGCCAGCTCGGGGGTTGCTAGCGGGAGGGCCCACGAGCAGTACTTC. It yields the protein CASSGVASGRAHEQYF. The chain links TRBV5-4 to TRBJ2-7; 12 nucleotides line up with TRBD2. J gave up 5 bases and V 7 bases, and 13 bases lay outside the gene matches. This CDR3 comprises 16 residues. Germline V lookup: CDR1 SGHNT, CDR2 YYREEE (reference sequence).

The chain uses TRBV27 and TRBJ1-2, with TRBD1 as a possible D gene (6 bases). This CDR3 has 15 amino acids. Germline V CDR1 and CDR2: MNHEY, SMNVEV (reference sequence). Deletions cut 2 bases from V and 6 bases from J, with 16 bases between. The CDR3 here is CASSLRAPNRDGYTF. CDR3 DNA: TGTGCCAGCAGTTTAAGGGCACCAAACAGGGATGGCTACACCTTC.

The V call is TRBV5-1, the J call TRBJ2-5; 10 nucleotides match TRBD1. Germline V CDR1 and CDR2: SGHRS, YFSETQ. The ends lost 3 bases at V and 5 bases at J; junction bases unmatched: 7. CDR3 size: 15 residues. The CDR3 sequence: CASSWTGGESETQYF. As DNA, the CDR3 is TGCGCCAGCAGCTGGACAGGGGGGGAGTCGGAGACCCAGTACTTC.